This T cell receptor beta chain was retrieved from a study of blood T cell repertoires in COVID-19. Overall study: COVID-19 samples, acute and convalescent, were from the United States, Italy and Spain. From T cells, B-cell-depleted T cells, or PBMCs came the material, which was cDNA or gDNA.

Methods used by the authors: Amplified reference gene primers provided the basis for estimating nucleated cell counts. Method: immunoSEQ multiplex PCR; TCRdb's copy keeps in-frame clones and lacks some. The DNA gave D and trimming, while V, J and clone size come from that table. The table records about 130,000 clones, 84% of them present only once. The specimen sequenced was peripheral blood. This clonotype was obtained from a woman aged 25 to 39 who had recovered from COVID-19.

CDR3: CASSLGHSGNTIYF. The DNA for the CDR3 is TGTGCCAGCAGCCTTGGACACTCTGGAAACACCATATATTTT. The chain joins TRBV7-8 to TRBJ1-3, with D perhaps TRBD1 (5 bases). The CDR3 extends over 14 amino acids. The germline gives CDR1 SGHVS, CDR2 FQNEAQ. Trimming took off 5 bases at V and 0 bases at J, with 8 bases between the two ends.